The clone carrying this T cell receptor beta chain was observed at least ten times. What it binds is not known. V lost 10 bases and J lost 1, with 11 bases in between. The CDR3 extends over 12 amino acids. CDR1 is MDHEN, CDR2 SYDVKM, per germline. These data belong to a study of regulatory T cells in long-lasting Graves disease. Overall study findings and caveats: Among the persistent patients, fewer than 3,000 public clonotypes were shared, more than the approximately 1,000 shared among new patients. Favored usage of TRBV28, TRBJ1-2 and TRBJ2-5 was recorded in persistent disease. Lower TCR diversity characterized persistent Graves' patients relative to newly diagnosed patients.

Building the TCR beta libraries relied on iRepertoire HTBI primers, and CDR3 regions underwent Arm-PCR. TCRdb reprocessed the multiplex PCR reads with MiXCR, giving one entry per CDR3 protein. This sample has hundreds of thousands of distinct CDR3 sequences; under 25% occur once, and the top ten carry more than 6%. Time point: persistent/refractory GD, antithyroid drugs over 5 years with positive TRAb. Isolated PBMC RNA provided the starting material for the TCR library. The receptor comes from a female donor with Graves disease. The chain uses TRBV28 and TRBJ2-7, with D possibly being TRBD1 (6 bases). The sequences come from peripheral blood mononuclear cells (PBMCs), collected when the disease was refractory, from a patient treated with antithyroid drugs. CDR3 in DNA: TGTGCCACCCAGGGACATTCCTACGAGCAGTACTTC. Its protein product is CATQGHSYEQYF.